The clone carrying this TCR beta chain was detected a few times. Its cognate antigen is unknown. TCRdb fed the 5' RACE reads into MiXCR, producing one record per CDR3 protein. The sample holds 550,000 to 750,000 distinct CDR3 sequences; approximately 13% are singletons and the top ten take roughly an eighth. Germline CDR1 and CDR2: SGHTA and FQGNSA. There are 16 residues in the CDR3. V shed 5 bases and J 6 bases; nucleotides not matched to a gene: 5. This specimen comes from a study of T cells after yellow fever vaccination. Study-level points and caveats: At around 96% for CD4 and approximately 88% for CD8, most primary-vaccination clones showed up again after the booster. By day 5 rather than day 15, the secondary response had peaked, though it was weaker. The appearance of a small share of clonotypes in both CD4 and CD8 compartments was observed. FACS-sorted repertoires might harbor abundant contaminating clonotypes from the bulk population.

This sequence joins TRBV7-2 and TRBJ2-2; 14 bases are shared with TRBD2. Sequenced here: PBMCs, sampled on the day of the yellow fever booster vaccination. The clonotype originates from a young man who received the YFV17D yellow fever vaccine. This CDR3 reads CASSPRLAGGPGELFF. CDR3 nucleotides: TGTGCCAGCAGCCCAAGACTAGCGGGAGGGCCCGGGGAGCTGTTTTTT.